The T cell receptor beta chain under discussion was sequenced for a study of neurological immune-mediated disorders. This clonotype came up a few times. Germline V gene data show CDR1 as DFQATT and CDR2 as SNEGSKA (reference sequence). V gave up 5 bases and J gave up 5 bases, with 19 bases separating them. The CDR3 runs to 14 residues. The team produced cDNA through 5'RACE using 10-nucleotide random UMIs. TCRdb itself ran the 5' RACE reads through MiXCR, one entry per CDR3 protein. Among 40,000 or so distinct CDR3 sequences listed, around 2.5% were seen once. Specimen: PBMCs. The clonotype comes from a man aged 30 to 39 with multiple sclerosis. This chain connects TRBV20-1 to TRBJ2-7; the D gene is possibly TRBD1 (6 bases). The CDR3 loop is CSAGKTGLKDEQYF. In DNA form, the CDR3 reads TGCAGTGCTGGGAAGACAGGCCTTAAGGACGAGCAGTACTTC.